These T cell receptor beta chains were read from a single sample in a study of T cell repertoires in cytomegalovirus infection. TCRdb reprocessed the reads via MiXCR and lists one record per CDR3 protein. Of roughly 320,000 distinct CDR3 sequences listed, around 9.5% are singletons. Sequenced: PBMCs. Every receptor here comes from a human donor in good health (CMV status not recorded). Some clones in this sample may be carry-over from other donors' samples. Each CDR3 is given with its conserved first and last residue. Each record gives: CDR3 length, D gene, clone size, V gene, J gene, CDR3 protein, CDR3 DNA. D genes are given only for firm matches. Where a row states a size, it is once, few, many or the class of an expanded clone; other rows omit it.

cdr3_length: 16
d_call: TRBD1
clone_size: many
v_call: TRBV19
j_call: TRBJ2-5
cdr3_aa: CASSIRQGSRGETQYF
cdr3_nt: TGTGCCAGTAGTATCCGACAGGGCTCCCGAGGGGAGACCCAGTACTTC

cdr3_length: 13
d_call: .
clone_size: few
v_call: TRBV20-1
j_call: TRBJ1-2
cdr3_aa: CSASQGFIYGYTF
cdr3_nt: TGCAGTGCTAGTCAGGGGTTCATCTATGGCTACACCTTC

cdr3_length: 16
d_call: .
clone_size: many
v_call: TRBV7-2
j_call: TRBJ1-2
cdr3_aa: CASSPRLGVGNYGYTF
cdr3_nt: TGTGCCAGCAGCCCCAGATTGGGGGTAGGGAACTATGGCTACACCTTC

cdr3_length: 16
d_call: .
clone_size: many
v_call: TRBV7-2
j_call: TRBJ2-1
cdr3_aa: CASSLNPQGSYNEQFF
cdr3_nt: TGTGCCAGCAGCTTAAACCCGCAGGGCTCCTACAATGAGCAGTTCTTC

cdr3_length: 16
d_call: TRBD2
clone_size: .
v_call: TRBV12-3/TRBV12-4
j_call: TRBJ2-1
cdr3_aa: CASSPSSGGAYNEQFF
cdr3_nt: TGTGCCAGCAGTCCGTCTAGCGGGGGGGCCTACAATGAGCAGTTCTTC

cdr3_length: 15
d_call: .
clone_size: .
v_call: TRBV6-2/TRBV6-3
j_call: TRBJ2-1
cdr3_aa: CASSYYGSRYNEQFF
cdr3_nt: TGTGCCAGCAGTTACTATGGCAGCCGTTACAATGAGCAGTTCTTC

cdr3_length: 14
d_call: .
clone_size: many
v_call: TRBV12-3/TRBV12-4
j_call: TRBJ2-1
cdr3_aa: CASSLQRLMNEQFF
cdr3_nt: TGTGCCAGCAGTTTACAGCGGCTGATGAATGAGCAGTTCTTC

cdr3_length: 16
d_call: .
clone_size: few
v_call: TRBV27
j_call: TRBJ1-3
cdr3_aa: CASSLSGPSLGNTIYF
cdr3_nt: TGTGCCAGCAGTTTATCAGGTCCGAGCCTGGGGAACACCATATATTTT

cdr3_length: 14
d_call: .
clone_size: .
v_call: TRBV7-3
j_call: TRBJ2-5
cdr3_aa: CASSSSRGEETQYF
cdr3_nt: TGTGCCAGCAGCTCCAGCAGGGGGGAGGAGACCCAGTACTTC

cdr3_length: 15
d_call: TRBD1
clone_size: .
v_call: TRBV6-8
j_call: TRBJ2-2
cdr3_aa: CASSLGQIYTGELFF
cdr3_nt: TGTGCCAGCAGTTTGGGACAGATTTACACCGGGGAGCTGTTTTTT

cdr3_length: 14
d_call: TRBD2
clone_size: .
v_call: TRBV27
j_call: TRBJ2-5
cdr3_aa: CASRLAGGEETQYF
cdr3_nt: TGTGCCAGCAGACTAGCGGGAGGGGAAGAGACCCAGTACTTC

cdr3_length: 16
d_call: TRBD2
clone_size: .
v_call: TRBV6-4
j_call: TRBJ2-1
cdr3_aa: CASSDEGTSGYNEQFF
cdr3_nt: TGTGCCAGCAGTGACGAGGGGACTAGCGGCTACAATGAGCAGTTCTTC

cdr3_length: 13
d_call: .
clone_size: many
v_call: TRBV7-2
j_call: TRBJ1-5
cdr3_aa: CASSLVGRQPQHF
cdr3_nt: TGTGCCAGCAGCTTAGTGGGGCGTCAGCCCCAGCATTTT

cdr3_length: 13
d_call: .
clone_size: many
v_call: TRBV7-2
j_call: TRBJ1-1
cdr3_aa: CASSARRGLSAFF
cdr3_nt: TGTGCCAGCAGCGCACGGAGGGGTCTGAGTGCTTTCTTT

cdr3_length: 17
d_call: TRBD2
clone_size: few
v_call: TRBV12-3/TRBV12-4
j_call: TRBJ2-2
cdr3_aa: CASTRPGGGVSTGELFF
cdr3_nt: TGTGCCAGCACTCGTCCGGGGGGGGGAGTTTCCACCGGGGAGCTGTTTTTT

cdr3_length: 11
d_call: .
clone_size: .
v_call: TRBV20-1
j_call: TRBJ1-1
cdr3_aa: CSAKRAREAFF
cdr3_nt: TGCAGTGCTAAGAGGGCCAGGGAAGCTTTCTTT

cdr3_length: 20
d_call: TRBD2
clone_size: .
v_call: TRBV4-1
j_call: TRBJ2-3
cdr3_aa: CASSQESNSGGIRDGDTQYF
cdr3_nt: TGCGCCAGCAGCCAAGAAAGTAATAGCGGGGGGATCAGGGACGGAGATACGCAGTATTTT

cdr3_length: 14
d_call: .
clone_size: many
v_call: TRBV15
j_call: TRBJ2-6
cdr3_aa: CATSRDPRANVLTF
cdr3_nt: TGTGCCACCAGCAGAGATCCAAGGGCCAACGTCCTGACTTTC

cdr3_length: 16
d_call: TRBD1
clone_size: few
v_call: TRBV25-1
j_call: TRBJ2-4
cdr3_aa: CASSETGVLARSIQYF
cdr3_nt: TGTGCCAGCAGTGAGACAGGGGTCCTGGCACGATCCATTCAGTACTTC

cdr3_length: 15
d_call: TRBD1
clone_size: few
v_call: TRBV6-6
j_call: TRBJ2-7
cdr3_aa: CASTGEARGNGEQYF
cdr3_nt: TGTGCCAGCACTGGCGAGGCCAGGGGGAATGGCGAGCAGTACTTC

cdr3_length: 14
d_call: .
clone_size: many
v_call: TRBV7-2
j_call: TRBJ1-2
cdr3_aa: CASSLGQNPRVYTF
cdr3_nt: TGTGCCAGCAGCTTAGGACAGAACCCTCGAGTCTACACCTTC

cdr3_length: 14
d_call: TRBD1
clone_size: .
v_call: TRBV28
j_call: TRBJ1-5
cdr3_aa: CASRPQGYNQPQHF
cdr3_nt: TGTGCCAGCAGACCACAGGGGTACAATCAGCCCCAGCATTTT

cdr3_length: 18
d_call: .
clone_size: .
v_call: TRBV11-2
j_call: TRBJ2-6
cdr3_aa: CASSPKGGPGGGANVLTF
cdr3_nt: TGTGCCAGCAGCCCTAAGGGGGGGCCGGGAGGTGGGGCCAACGTCCTGACTTTC

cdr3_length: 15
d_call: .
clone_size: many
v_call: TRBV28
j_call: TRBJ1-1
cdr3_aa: CASSSPGHPNTEAFF
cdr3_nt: TGTGCCAGCAGTTCTCCGGGACACCCGAACACTGAAGCTTTCTTT

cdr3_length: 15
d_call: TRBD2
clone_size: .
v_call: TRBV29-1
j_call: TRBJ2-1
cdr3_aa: CSVATSGNSYNEQFF
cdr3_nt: TGCAGCGTTGCGACTAGCGGGAATTCCTACAATGAGCAGTTCTTC

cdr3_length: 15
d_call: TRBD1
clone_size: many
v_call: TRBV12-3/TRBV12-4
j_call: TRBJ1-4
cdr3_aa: CASRPGQATNEKLFF
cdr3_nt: TGTGCCAGCAGACCAGGACAGGCAACTAATGAAAAACTGTTTTTT

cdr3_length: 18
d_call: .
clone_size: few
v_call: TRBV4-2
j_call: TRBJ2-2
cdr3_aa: CASSQEGQIGGLSGELFF
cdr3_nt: TGTGCCAGCAGCCAAGAGGGGCAAATTGGGGGCTTGTCCGGGGAGCTGTTTTTT

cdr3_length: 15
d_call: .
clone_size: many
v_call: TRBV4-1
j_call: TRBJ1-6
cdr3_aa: CASSQIWAGESPLHF
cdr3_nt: TGCGCCAGCAGCCAAATCTGGGCAGGGGAATCACCCCTCCACTTT

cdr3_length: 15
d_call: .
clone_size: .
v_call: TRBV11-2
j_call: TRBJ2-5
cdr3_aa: CASSLRWATQETQYF
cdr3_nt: TGTGCCAGCAGCTTAAGGTGGGCTACTCAAGAGACCCAGTACTTC

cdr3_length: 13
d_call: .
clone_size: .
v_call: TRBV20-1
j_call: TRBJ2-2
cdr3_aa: CSARDRGRGELFF
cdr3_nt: TGCAGTGCTAGAGATCGGGGGAGGGGGGAGCTGTTTTTT

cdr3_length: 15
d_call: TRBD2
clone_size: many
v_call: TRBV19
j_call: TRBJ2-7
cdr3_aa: CASSNPSGRRYEQYF
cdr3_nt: TGTGCCAGTTCAAACCCGAGCGGGAGAAGGTACGAGCAGTACTTC

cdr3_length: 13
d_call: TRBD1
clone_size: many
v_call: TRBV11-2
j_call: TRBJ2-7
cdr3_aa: CASIQQGANEQYF
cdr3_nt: TGTGCCAGCATACAACAGGGGGCGAACGAGCAGTACTTC

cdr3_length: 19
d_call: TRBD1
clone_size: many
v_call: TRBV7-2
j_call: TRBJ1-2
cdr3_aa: CASSFLSNLDRKEVGGYTF
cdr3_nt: TGTGCCAGCAGCTTCCTATCAAACCTGGACAGGAAAGAAGTAGGTGGCTACACCTTC

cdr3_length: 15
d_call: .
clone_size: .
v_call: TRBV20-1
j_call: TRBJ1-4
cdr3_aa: CSARLGSRTNEKLFF
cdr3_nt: TGCAGTGCTAGATTAGGATCAAGAACTAATGAAAAACTGTTTTTT

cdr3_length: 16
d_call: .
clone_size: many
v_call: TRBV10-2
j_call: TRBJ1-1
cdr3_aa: CASSESSARTNTEAFF
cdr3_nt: TGCGCCAGCAGTGAGTCGTCGGCCAGAACGAACACTGAAGCTTTCTTT

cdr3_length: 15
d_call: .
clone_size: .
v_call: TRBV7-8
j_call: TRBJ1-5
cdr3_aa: CASSFGRSGPQPQHF
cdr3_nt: TGTGCCAGCAGCTTCGGCAGGTCGGGCCCACAGCCCCAGCATTTT

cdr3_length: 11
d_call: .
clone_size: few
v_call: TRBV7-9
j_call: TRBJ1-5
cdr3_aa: CASSLQGPQHF
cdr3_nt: TGTGCCAGCAGCTTACAGGGGCCCCAGCATTTT